The text below deals with one T cell receptor (beta chain). Its antigen is unknown. These data belong to a study of cytomegalovirus exposure and HLA in healthy donors. Amplification used 60 Vbeta primers and 13 Jbeta primers. Using immunoSEQ multiplex PCR, the repertoire was profiled, and TCRdb retains in-frame clones only, with some absent. The table lists 140,000 or so clones, around 70% of them singletons. Regarding the study as a whole: Later analysis identified some 16,000 TCR beta sequences associated with HLA alleles, using a false discovery rate threshold of 0.05.

The CDR3 extends over 12 amino acids. Between the trimmed V and J ends, which lost 7 bases and 2 bases, there was a span of 9 bases. Sequences were obtained from PBMCs. The J gene is TRBJ2-7, the V gene TRBV23-1, with a possible D match to TRBD2 (7 bases). TRBV23-1 is assigned to the ORF class and has an uncertain function. This TCR came from a man aged 35 to 55 in good health and CMV-seronegative. Here the CDR3 reads CASTGGAYEQYF. In DNA form, the CDR3 reads TGCGCCAGCACGGGGGGCGCCTACGAGCAGTACTTC.